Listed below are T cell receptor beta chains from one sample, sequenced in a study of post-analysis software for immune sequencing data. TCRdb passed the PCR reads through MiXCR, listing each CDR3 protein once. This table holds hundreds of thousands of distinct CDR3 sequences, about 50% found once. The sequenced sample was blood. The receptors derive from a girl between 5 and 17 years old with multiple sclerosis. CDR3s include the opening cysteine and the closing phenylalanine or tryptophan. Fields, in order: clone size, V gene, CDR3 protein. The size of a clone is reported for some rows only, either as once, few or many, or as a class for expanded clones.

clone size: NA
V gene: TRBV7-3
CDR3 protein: CASSLGGMRETQYF

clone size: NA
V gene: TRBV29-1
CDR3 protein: CSVVRQNTDTQYF

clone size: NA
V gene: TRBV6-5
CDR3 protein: CASSYRGSSYGQYF

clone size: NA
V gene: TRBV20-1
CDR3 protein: CSAKQNTEAFF

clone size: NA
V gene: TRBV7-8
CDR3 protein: CASSFGGGKDCYEQYF

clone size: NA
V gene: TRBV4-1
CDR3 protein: CASSQDRGTSYGYTF

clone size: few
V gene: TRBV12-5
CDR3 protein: CASGFRRSAGQYQETQYF

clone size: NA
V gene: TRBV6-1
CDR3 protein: CASSLLAGDYDEQFF

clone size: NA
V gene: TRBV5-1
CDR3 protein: CASSLTGWTYEQYF

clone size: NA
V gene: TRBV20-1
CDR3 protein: CSATGSYNSPLHF

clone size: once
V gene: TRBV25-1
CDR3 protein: CASSVTGGERNTQYF

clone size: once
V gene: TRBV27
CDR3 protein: CASRPGLVYNEQFF

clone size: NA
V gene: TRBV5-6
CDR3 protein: CASSPATQTDTQYF

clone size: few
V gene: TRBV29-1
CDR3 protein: CSAKTGAEKLFF

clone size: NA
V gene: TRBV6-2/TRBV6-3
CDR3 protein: CASSYLTEDTQYF

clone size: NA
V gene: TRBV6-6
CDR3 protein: CASSYHRSDSPLHF

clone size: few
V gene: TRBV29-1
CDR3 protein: CSVHTGNSQPQHF